The 21 T cell receptor beta chains below were found in one sample sequenced in a study of graft-versus-host responses after intestinal transplantation. The repertoire was sequenced with immunoSEQ multiplex PCR; TCRdb's copy has only in-frame clones and lacks some. In the table there are almost 30,000 clones, 80% of which are singletons. Processed graft tissue released its intraepithelial and lamina propria lymphocytes. The material sequenced was ileum tissue, taken 98 days after intestinal transplantation. The receptors were sampled from a human patient who received an intestinal transplant, so some T cells may come from the graft donor.

The J gene is TRBJ1-1, the V gene TRBV10-1, with D tentatively TRBD1 (6 bases). CDR1 WNHNN and CDR2 SYGVQD come from the germline V gene (reference sequence). CDR3 length equals 16 residues. Trimming took 1 base from V and 2 from J, leaving 14 bases between them. The CDR3 here is CASSEFRTAGNTEAFF. The CDR3 coding sequence is TGCGCCAGCAGTGAGTTCAGGACAGCGGGAAACACTGAAGCTTTCTTT.

CDR3 sequence (DNA): TGTGCCAGCAGCTTCCGGGACTGGGACATTCAGTACTTC. Translated, it gives CASSFRDWDIQYF. J is TRBJ2-4 and V is TRBV7-8; the D gene is possibly TRBD2 (6 bases). The CDR3 contains 13 residues. The V gene's germline CDR1 is SGHVS and CDR2 FQNEAQ. V shed 3 bases and J shed 8 bases, with 11 bases lying between them.

The chain joins TRBV29-1 to TRBJ2-7; TRBD1 agrees at 9 bases. Trimming removed 5 bases from V and 1 base from J; junction bases left unmatched: 6. The CDR3 is 14 amino acids. The germline V gene has CDR1 SQVTM and CDR2 ANQGSEA. The DNA of the CDR3 is TGCAGCGTTACCGGGACAGGGATATCCTACGAGCAGTACTTC. Protein product: CSVTGTGISYEQYF.

V and J are TRBV28 and TRBJ2-7, with D maybe TRBD2 (7 bases). This CDR3 spans 14 amino acids. From germline, CDR1 is MDHEN and CDR2 SYDVKM. V was shortened by 6 bases and J by 3 bases, with 15 bases between the two germline ends. Written as DNA, the CDR3 is TGTGCCAGCAGGTCGGGGGGCCGGAACTACGAGCAGTACTTC. Amino acid sequence: CASRSGGRNYEQYF.

The rearrangement links TRBV7-8 to TRBJ1-1; TRBD1 might be the D (6 bases). V was cut by 5 bases and J by 3 bases, with 10 bases left in between. This CDR3 comprises 13 residues. Germline V lookup: CDR1 SGHVS, CDR2 FQNEAQ. CDR3 nucleotide sequence: TGTGCCAGCAGCCGGGACACTTACACTGAAGCTTTCTTT. It specifies CASSRDTYTEAFF.

The chain employs TRBV5-1 and TRBJ1-5, with 7 bases identical to TRBD1. This CDR3 spans 15 amino acids. Germline CDR1 SGHRS, CDR2 YFSETQ. Trimming at V came to 0 bases and at J to 2 bases, leaving 2 bases not matched to a gene. The CDR3 bases are TGCGCCAGCAGCTTGGAAGGGACAGGCAATCAGCCCCAGCATTTT. Encoded protein: CASSLEGTGNQPQHF. Full variable domain (remainder filled in from reference TRBV5-1 and TRBJ1-5): KAGVTQTPRYLIKTRGQQVTLSCSPISGHRSVSWYQQTPGQGLQFLFEYFSETQRNKGNFPGRFSGRQFSNSRSEMNVSTLELGDSALYLCASSLEGTGNQPQHFGDGTRLSIL.

In this sample, this clone turned up once. This chain joins TRBV7-8 and TRBJ2-7, with unresolved D. V lost 4 bases and J lost 7, with 17 bases in between. This CDR3 is 14 amino acids long. The germline CDR1 and CDR2 sequences are SGHVS and FQNEAQ. CDR3 sequence reads: CASSSSHGKGEQYF. The CDR3 DNA is TGTGCCAGCAGCTCCTCCCACGGTAAGGGAGAGCAGTACTTC.

J is TRBJ1-2 and V is TRBV10-3; TRBD1 is a possible D gene (6 bases). Germline-derived CDR1 and CDR2 are ENHRY and SYGVKD. The CDR3 consists of 13 residues. This CDR3 is CVIATGSNYGYTF. In nucleotides, the CDR3 is TGTGTCATTGCGACAGGTTCTAACTATGGCTACACCTTC.

The chain combines TRBV10-3 with TRBJ2-1, with D uncertain. CDR1 is ENHRY, CDR2 SYGVKD, per germline. V dropped 1 base and J dropped 4 bases, with 5 bases sitting between them. The CDR3 loop spans 13 amino acids. The CDR3 DNA is TGTGCCATCAGTGAGTGGGATTACAATGAGCAGTTCTTC. Protein product: CAISEWDYNEQFF.

CDR3 DNA: TGTGCCAGCAGCTTGGCCGGGACAGGGGGGGACGAGCAGTACTTC. Encoded protein: CASSLAGTGGDEQYF. V and J are TRBV5-6 and TRBJ2-7; 11 nucleotides agree with TRBD1. The CDR3 length is 15 residues. V shed 0 bases, J shed 5 bases, and the junction held 4 bases outside the gene matches. Germline values: CDR1 SGHDT, CDR2 YYEEEE.

The V and J genes are TRBV7-9 and TRBJ1-2, with no clear D. V was cut by 4 bases and J by 0 bases, with 18 bases left in between. This CDR3 spans 17 amino acids. Germline V gene sequence: CDR1 SEHNR, CDR2 FQNEAQ (reference sequence). In DNA form, the CDR3 reads TGTGCCAGCAGCTCGACGAGCTTTTTTAGACCTAACTATGGCTACACCTTC. Protein product: CASSSTSFFRPNYGYTF.

This chain links TRBV7-4 with TRBJ1-1; 12 bases are a match to TRBD1. V was pared by 0 bases and J by 5 bases, with 10 bases of the junction left unmatched. Germline V gene sequence: CDR1 SGHVT, CDR2 SQSDAQ. The CDR3 length is 18 residues. CDR3 residues: CASSLAGIRDRGRTEAFF. CDR3 DNA sequence: TGTGCCAGCAGCTTAGCTGGAATTCGGGACAGGGGGCGAACTGAAGCTTTCTTT. The full variable domain, completed using reference TRBV7-4 and TRBJ1-1, is GAGVSQSPRYKVAKRGRDVALRCDSISGHVTLYWYRQTLGQGSEVLTYSQSDAQRDKSGRPSGRFSAERPERSVSTLKIQRTEQGDSAVYLCASSLAGIRDRGRTEAFFGQGTRLTVV.

V usage is TRBV2 and J usage is TRBJ1-6; 8 nucleotides agree with TRBD1. Germline CDR1 reads SNHLY; CDR2 reads FYNNEI. V was clipped by 0 bases and J by 4 bases; unmatched bases: 8. The CDR3 has 18 residues. The DNA of the CDR3 is TGTGCCAGCAGTGAAGCGCTGACAGGGGCAATATATAATTCACCCCTCCACTTT. Amino acid sequence: CASSEALTGAIYNSPLHF.

This clone was counted between two and nine times. The gene calls are TRBV19 and TRBJ1-2; maybe TRBD1 (5 bases). Per germline, CDR1 LNHDA and CDR2 SQIVND (reference sequence). This CDR3 contains 14 residues. V lost 2 bases to trimming and J lost 8 bases, with 15 bases between them. Here the CDR3 reads CASSIQGITSGYTF. The CDR3 DNA follows: TGTGCCAGTAGTATACAGGGTATTACCTCCGGCTACACCTTC. Full variable domain (outside the CDR3, taken from reference TRBV19 and TRBJ1-2): DGGITQSPKYLFRKEGQNVTLSCEQNLNHDAMYWYRQDPGQGLRLIYYSQIVNDFQKGDIAEGYSVSREKKESFPLTVTSAQKNPTAFYLCASSIQGITSGYTFGSGTRLTVV.

The chain employs TRBV5-1 and TRBJ2-1, with D maybe TRBD2 (5 bases). This CDR3 has 14 residues. Germline V CDR1 and CDR2: SGHRS, YFSETQ. Trimming removed 4 bases from V and 3 bases from J, with 11 bases in between. CDR3 protein: CASSIPGDYNEQFF. The CDR3 region has the DNA TGCGCCAGCAGCATCCCCGGGGACTACAATGAGCAGTTCTTC.

The chain combines TRBV15 with TRBJ2-3, with a weak D call TRBD1 (5 bases). Trimming pared 4 bases from V and 3 bases from J, leaving 17 bases between. The germline V gene has CDR1 LNHNV and CDR2 YYDKDF (reference sequence). The CDR3 is 16 amino acids. CDR3 residues: CATSTRAVMVTDTQYF. For the CDR3, the DNA is TGTGCCACCAGCACCAGGGCAGTAATGGTTACAGATACGCAGTATTTT.

CDR3 region: CASSLLAGNQETQYF. The CDR3 DNA sequence: TGTGCCAGCAGTTTACTAGCGGGGAACCAAGAGACCCAGTACTTC. The chain employs TRBV27 and TRBJ2-5, with 9 bases matching TRBD2. CDR1 is MNHEY, CDR2 SMNVEV, per germline (reference sequence). The V and J ends lost 2 bases and 0 bases, in that order; junction bases with no gene match: 1. The CDR3 sequence is 15 residues long.

The genes are TRBV30 and TRBJ1-2; 10 nucleotides align to TRBD1. The CDR3 runs 14 residues. After removal of 2 bases from V and 4 bases from J, the junction contained 4 bases not matched to a gene. Per the germline V gene, CDR1 is GTSNPN and CDR2 is SVGIG (reference sequence). Here the CDR3 DNA reads TGTGCCTGGAGTTGGACAGGGGGTGGCTATGGCTACACCTTC. Encoded protein: CAWSWTGGGYGYTF. The whole variable domain, filled in from reference TRBV30 and TRBJ1-2, reads SQTIHQWPATLVQPVGSPLSLECTVEGTSNPNLYWYRQAAGRGLQLLFYSVGIGQISSEVPQNLSASRPQDRQFILSSKKLLLSDSGFYLCAWSWTGGGYGYTFGSGTRLTVV.

This clone appeared once. This rearrangement joins TRBV11-2 to TRBJ1-4; TRBD1 matches 10 bases. V shed 3 bases, J shed 5 bases, and the junction held 3 bases outside the gene matches. The CDR3 is 15 amino acids. Per the germline V gene, CDR1 is SGHAT and CDR2 is FQNNGV. The CDR3 DNA reads as TGTGCCAGCAGCTTCGCGGGACAGGGGAATGAAAAACTGTTTTTT. Translating it yields CASSFAGQGNEKLFF.

Here the CDR3 DNA reads TGTGCCAGCAGTGATACACTGGGCTTGTTGGAGCCCCAGCATTTT. Translating gives CASSDTLGLLEPQHF. This rearrangement joins TRBV6-1 to TRBJ1-5; D is ambiguous. Looked up from germline, CDR1 is MNHNS and CDR2 is SASEGT. V gave up 3 bases and J gave up 8 bases, with 17 bases separating them. The CDR3 runs 15 residues.

This chain joins TRBV7-2 and TRBJ2-1, with TRBD1 identical over 7 bases. This CDR3 contains 14 residues. V lost 1 base, J lost 7 bases, and 4 bases stayed unmatched. CDR1 is SGHTA, CDR2 FQGNSA, per germline. CDR3 in DNA: TGTGCCAGCAGCTTAGAGGGGGCCTGGAATGAGCAGTTCTTC. As protein: CASSLEGAWNEQFF.